The clone carrying this T cell receptor (beta chain) was recorded a few times. The entry originates in a study of blood T cell repertoires in COVID-19. Overall study context: Samples representing acute and convalescent COVID-19 were sourced from the United States, Italy and Spain. T cells, B-cell-depleted T cells, or PBMCs supplied cDNA or gDNA.

As originally analysed: Reference gene primer amplification yielded estimated nucleated cell counts. Clones were sequenced by immunoSEQ multiplex PCR, and TCRdb holds only the in-frame ones, with some missing. V and J calls and clone size are as listed in that table; D and trimming were resolved from the DNA. The data show tens of thousands of clones, with approximately 85% seen just once and 44% held by the top ten. Per the germline V gene, CDR1 is SGHNT and CDR2 is YYREEE (reference sequence). Between the trimmed V and J ends, which lost 4 bases and 5 bases, there was a span of 15 bases. The CDR3 runs 14 residues.

Sample: peripheral blood. This TCR came from a man aged 60-69 years with active or convalescent COVID-19. The chain combines TRBV5-4 with TRBJ1-2; the D gene is possibly TRBD1 (6 bases). The CDR3 is CASSPGIQGYGYTF. The CDR3 DNA sequence: TGTGCCAGCAGCCCGGGGATACAGGGTTATGGCTACACCTTC.